Each of the 2 T cell receptor beta chains below was sequenced from the same sample in a study of blood T cell repertoires in COVID-19. Some clones are missing from TCRdb's copy, which holds only in-frame ones; the method was immunoSEQ multiplex PCR. The table shows approximately 92,000 clones, with about 81% occurring only once. The sample consisted of peripheral blood. These receptors came from a man older than 75 with acute or convalescent COVID-19.

The rearrangement uses TRBV7-8 and TRBJ1-4, with 7 bases aligning to TRBD1. V was clipped by 1 base and J by 7 bases; unmatched bases: 6. There are 15 residues in the CDR3. CDR1 is SGHVS, CDR2 FQNEAQ, per germline. Written as DNA, the CDR3 is TGTGCCAGCAGCTTAGGACAGGGTCGAGGTGAAAAACTGTTTTTT. It encodes CASSLGQGRGEKLFF.

The CDR3 DNA reads TGTGCCAGCAGCGCCCTTGACAGGGCTCACAGCTCTGGAAACACCATATATTTT. It is translated as CASSALDRAHSSGNTIYF. This sequence joins TRBV9 and TRBJ1-3; 7 nucleotides match TRBD1. There are 18 residues in the CDR3. After removal of 3 bases from V and 0 bases from J, the junction contained 12 bases not matched to a gene. Germline values: CDR1 SGDLS, CDR2 YYNGEE.